This T cell receptor (beta chain) was captured by sequencing in a study of T cell responses to AZD1222 COVID-19 vaccine. Some clones are missing from TCRdb's copy, which holds only in-frame ones; the method was immunoSEQ multiplex PCR. Altogether about 110,000 clones are present, about nine tenths being singletons, with the ten largest covering 3.1%. A note on this clone: The antigen is not known.

Study-wide results and limits: Mapped onto spike, vaccine-associated CD4 TCRs spanned it and were dominant at 160-218 and 743-854. Spike-specific TCR repertoires showed rising breadth and depth after two AZD1222 doses. Nearly half of spike-specific TCRs reportedly go after variant regions that carry no mutations. Clonal diversity may have been underestimated in mostly white British donors.

Per germline, CDR1 SGHNT and CDR2 YYREEE (reference sequence). V lost 0 bases and J 4 bases, leaving 13 bases between the germline ends. This CDR3 has 15 residues. The chain uses TRBV5-4 and TRBJ1-2, with D possibly matching TRBD1 (6 bases). The receptor was derived from an adult in good health. The specimen comprised peripheral blood, sampled on day 0 of MenACWY control vaccination. DNA for the CDR3: TGTGCCAGCAGCTTGGAGACCGTAGGGGGCTATGGCTACACCTTC. It is translated as CASSLETVGGYGYTF.